Below, one TCR beta chain is given with its context. Its matching antigen is unknown. The data were obtained in a study of cytomegalovirus exposure and HLA in healthy donors. Turning to the study itself: The study placed 80% to 85% of its 350 to 400 genotyped donors in the Caucasian-associated ancestry cluster. Overall study findings and caveats: Accounts indicate the classifier identified cytomegalovirus status with strong specificity and sensitivity. Across HLA loci, a later analysis found differing TCR association rates, with DRB1 most and HLA-C fewest.

The PCR had 60 Vbeta and 13 Jbeta primers. TCRdb's copy holds only in-frame clones and misses some; the assay was immunoSEQ multiplex PCR. The profile covers 180,000 or so clones, with approximately 83% appearing a single time and around a tenth taken by the ten largest. The CDR3 is 15 residues long. Looked up from germline, CDR1 is MNHNY and CDR2 is SVGAGI (reference sequence). Deletions cut 0 bases from V and 0 bases from J, with 9 bases between. V usage is TRBV6-6 and J usage is TRBJ2-7, with D perhaps matching TRBD1 (6 bases). The sequencing sample was made of PBMCs. The receptor was isolated from a man aged 18 to 29 in good health and CMV-seropositive. The CDR3 spells CASSYSGTSSYEQYF. The CDR3 nucleotides are TGTGCCAGCAGTTACTCCGGGACAAGCTCCTACGAGCAGTACTTC.